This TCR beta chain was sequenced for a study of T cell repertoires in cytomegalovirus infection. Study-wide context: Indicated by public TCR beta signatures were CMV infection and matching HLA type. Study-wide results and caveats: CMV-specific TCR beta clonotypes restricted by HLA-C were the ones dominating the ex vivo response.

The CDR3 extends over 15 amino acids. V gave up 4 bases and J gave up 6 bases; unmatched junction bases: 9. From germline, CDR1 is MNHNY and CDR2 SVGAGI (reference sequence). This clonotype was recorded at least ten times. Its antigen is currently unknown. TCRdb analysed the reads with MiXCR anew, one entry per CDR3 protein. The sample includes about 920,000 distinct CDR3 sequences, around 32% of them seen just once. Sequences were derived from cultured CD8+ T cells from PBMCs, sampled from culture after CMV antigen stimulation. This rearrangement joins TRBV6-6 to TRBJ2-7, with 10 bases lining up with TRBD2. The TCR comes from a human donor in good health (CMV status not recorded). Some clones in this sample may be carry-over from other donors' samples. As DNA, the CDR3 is TGTGCCAGCAGTTCACCGGGACTAGCGCCCGTCGAGCAGTACTTC. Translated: CASSSPGLAPVEQYF.